The 15 T cell receptor beta chains in this list originate from one sample, sequenced in a study of tumor and adjacent non-tumor tissue in lung cancer. The library came from three nested PCR rounds adapted from ARM-PCR protocols. Using its own MiXCR run on the multiplex PCR reads, TCRdb lists one record per CDR3 protein. The sample lists more than 45,000 distinct CDR3 sequences, 64% occurring once. This sample's RNA came from whole unsorted tissue. This non-tumor lung sample came from over 3 cm beyond the tumor edge. Sequencing was done on a sample of distant non-tumor lung tissue. These TCRs come from a woman aged 70 to 79 with non-small cell lung cancer.

The sample holds a few counts of this clonotype. A much larger clonotype is one base distant, so this may be a read error. The conserved final phenylalanine or tryptophan is absent from the CDR3, which likely points to a read error. The rearrangement uses TRBV12-3 or TRBV12-4 and TRBJ2-1, with D possibly matching TRBD1 (6 bases). The CDR3 is 14 amino acids. The germline V and J ends were trimmed by 9 bases and 3 bases, with 15 bases remaining between them. CDR3 protein: CASNTGTNYNEQFY. CDR3 DNA: TGTGCCAGTAATACCGGGACAAACTACAATGAGCAGTTCTAC.

With respect to this clonotype: Since no conserved phenylalanine or tryptophan closes the CDR3, a read error is the likely cause. The chain links TRBV6-5 to TRBJ2-3, with 8 positions matching TRBD2. The V gene end was trimmed by 7 bases and the J gene end by 2 bases; junction bases not matched to a gene: 17. Germline V gives CDR1 MNHEY, CDR2 SVGAGI. This CDR3 is 18 amino acids long. This CDR3 reads CASMAALGTRGYTDTQYL. CDR3 DNA: TGTGCCAGCATGGCTGCATTAGGGACTAGGGGATACACAGATACGCAGTATCTT.

Comment on this clonotype: Since a much larger clone is just one base distant, this may be a read error. J is TRBJ1-3 and V is TRBV7-8; D is undetermined. The CDR3 runs 17 residues. Germline V gene sequence: CDR1 SGHVS, CDR2 FQNEAQ. The CDR3 is CASSFTTLLTSGNTVYF. Here the CDR3 DNA reads TGTGCCAGCAGCTTTACGACCCTACTTACCTCTGGAAACACCGTATATTTT.

Regarding this clonotype: Compared with germline, one end of the junction differs, possibly owing to a read error. The CDR3 bases are TGTGCCAGCGGCCAAGATTGGACCACGAACACGGGGGAACTGTTTTTT. Encoded protein: CASGQDWTTNTGELFF. The chain carries TRBV4-2 and TRBJ2-2, with D possibly TRBD2 on 6 matching bases. Germline V lookup: CDR1 LGHNA, CDR2 YNFKEQ. This CDR3 region has 16 residues.

There are many counts of this clonotype. The chain has TRBV4-1 and TRBJ1-1; TRBD1 aligns across 8 bases. The CDR3 is 15 residues long. Per the germline V gene, CDR1 is MGHRA and CDR2 is YSYEKL. Unmatched junction bases numbered 10, after V lost 4 bases and J lost 6 bases. The CDR3 loop is CASSPRTGKGPEAFF. The CDR3 DNA sequence: TGCGCCAGCAGCCCTAGGACAGGGAAAGGGCCTGAAGCTTTCTTT.

This clonotype came up a few times. This clone may be a read error of a much larger clone one base away. This chain joins TRBV11-2 and TRBJ1-1, with unresolved D. Trimming took 5 bases from V and 4 from J, leaving 14 bases between them. From germline, CDR1 is SGHAT and CDR2 FQNNGV. The CDR3 totals 14 residues. The CDR3 region is CASSPVLEITEAFF. The CDR3 nucleotides read TGTGCCAGCAGCCCCGTTCTCGAAATCACTGAAGCTTTCTTT.

This clonotype was counted ten times or more. The J gene is TRBJ2-3, the V gene TRBV6-5, with D possibly TRBD2 on 5 matching bases. V was shortened by 6 bases and J by 5 bases, with 18 bases between the two germline ends. The germline V gene has CDR1 MNHEY and CDR2 SVGAGI. There are 15 residues in the CDR3. CDR3 protein: CASSSGIHRQDTQYF. CDR3 DNA: TGTGCCAGCAGCTCCGGGATCCACCGGCAAGATACGCAGTATTTT.

The V gene is TRBV11-1, the J gene TRBJ2-7, with 9 bases matching TRBD1. The germline gives CDR1 SGHAT, CDR2 FQDESV (reference sequence). The length of the CDR3 is 15 residues. The trim removed 9 bases at V and 2 bases at J, leaving 11 bases unmatched. CDR3 in DNA: TGTGCCAGGAGTCCGTTCCGGGACAGGGCCTACGAGCAGTACTTC. It yields the protein CARSPFRDRAYEQYF. The entire variable domain, with the rest obtained from reference TRBV11-1 and TRBJ2-7, is as follows: EAEVAQSPRYKITEKSQAVAFWCDPISGHATLYWYRQILGQGPELLVQFQDESVVDDSQLPKDRFSAERLKGVDSTLKIQPAELGDSAMYLCARSPFRDRAYEQYFGPGTRLTVT.

Details on this clonotype: One junction end does not reproduce the germline sequence, and a read error may be involved. CDR3 loop: CSVLLHSVNEQLF. DNA of the CDR3: TGCAGCGTTCTACTACATTCGGTCAATGAGCAACTCTTC. V gene TRBV29-1 combines with J gene TRBJ2-1; D call uncertain. CDR1 and CDR2 from the germline V gene are SQVTM and ANQGSEA. The CDR3 length is 13 residues.

This clonotype was detected ten times or more. J is TRBJ2-7 and V is TRBV13, with 10 bases that match TRBD2. CDR3 length: 15 amino acids. V was clipped by 0 bases and J by 6 bases; unmatched bases: 5. The germline CDR1 and CDR2 sequences are PRHDT and FYEKMQ (reference sequence). The CDR3 sequence is CASSLGSSGRTEQYF. Written as DNA, the CDR3 is TGTGCCAGCAGCTTAGGGAGTAGCGGGAGGACCGAGCAGTACTTC.

This clonotype was seen a handful of times. This chain joins TRBV5-1 and TRBJ2-5; D perhaps matches TRBD2 (7 bases). Germline-derived CDR1 and CDR2 are SGHRS and YFSETQ. This CDR3 spans 21 amino acids. V gave up 2 bases and J gave up 2 bases, with 31 bases separating them. CDR3 in amino acids: CASSLMGGGGLTSLQQETQYF. The CDR3 region has the DNA TGCGCCAGCAGCTTAATGGGGGGCGGGGGATTAACTTCTCTACAACAAGAGACCCAGTACTTC.

This clonotype came up once. The chain is built from TRBV29-1 and TRBJ2-1; maybe TRBD2 (5 bases). V was pared by 3 bases and J by 14 bases, with 17 bases between. This CDR3 contains 12 residues. Germline CDR1 is SQVTM and CDR2 is ANQGSEA. The CDR3 reads CSVDRGYNDEFF. The CDR3 nucleotides are TGCAGCGTTGATCGGGGATACAATGATGAGTTCTTC.

As regards this clonotype: No conserved phenylalanine or tryptophan is present at the end of the CDR3, so a read error is the likely explanation. The DNA of the CDR3 is TGCGCCAGCGGTGAGTATAGGGATGCCATTCAGTACCTC. It specifies CASGEYRDAIQYL. The rearrangement links TRBV10-1 to TRBJ2-4, with unresolved D. Germline CDR1 and CDR2: WNHNN and SYGVQD (reference sequence). CDR3 length: 13 amino acids.

This clonotype has a count of ten or more. V is TRBV5-6 and J is TRBJ2-1; D is ambiguous. With 3 bases removed from V and 9 bases from J, the gap between germline ends came to 22 bases. The germline V gene encodes CDR1 SGHDT and CDR2 YYEEEE. The CDR3 is 16 residues long. Here the CDR3 DNA reads TGTGCCAGCAGCTCTTCTCGAAGTGTTGGGTTCGGTGAGCAGTTCTTC. Protein sequence: CASSSSRSVGFGEQFF.

On this clonotype itself: This sequence may be a read error, since a much larger clone differs from it by one base. The chain recombines TRBV5-1 with TRBJ2-3; TRBD2 matches at 7 bases. The germline gives CDR1 SGHRS, CDR2 YFSETQ. V shed 3 bases, J shed 6 bases, and the junction held 13 bases outside the gene matches. This CDR3 comprises 16 residues. CDR3 DNA sequence: TGCGCCAGCAGCTCGGAGGGGACTAACGGGAGTGATACGCAGTATTTT. It translates to CASSSEGTNGSDTQYF.